A single sample gave rise to the 10 T cell receptor beta chains below, sequenced in a study of T cell repertoires in cytomegalovirus infection. TCRdb re-called the reads through MiXCR, storing one row per CDR3 protein. The table shows some 680,000 distinct CDR3 sequences, with 35% to 40% occurring only once. Input material: PBMCs. The receptors here all came from a human donor in good health (CMV status not recorded). Some clones in this sample may be carry-over from other donors' samples.

The chain has TRBV12-3 or TRBV12-4 and TRBJ2-7, with 7 bases identical to TRBD1. The CDR3 runs 13 residues. Trimming removed 4 bases from V and 6 bases from J; junction bases left unmatched: 6. CDR3 sequence reads: CASSWPDRFEQYF. CDR3 DNA sequence: TGTGCCAGCAGTTGGCCGGACAGGTTCGAGCAGTACTTC.

This clonotype has ten or more counts. The chain employs TRBV7-2 and TRBJ1-1; D is uncertain. This CDR3 spans 11 amino acids. V was clipped by 6 bases and J by 4 bases, with 6 bases between them. Germline V CDR1 and CDR2: SGHTA, FQGNSA. The CDR3 sequence: CASRPGTEAFF. In DNA, the CDR3 is TGTGCCAGCAGACCGGGCACTGAAGCTTTCTTT.

This clonotype appeared many times. The chain couples TRBV11-2 to TRBJ2-3, with D possibly called TRBD1 or TRBD2 (6 bases each). This CDR3 spans 15 amino acids. V lost 1 base and J 5 bases, leaving 13 bases between the germline ends. From germline, CDR1 is SGHAT and CDR2 FQNNGV. The CDR3 DNA sequence: TGTGCCAGCAGCTTAGGGGGGGCGCCGAAAGATACGCAGTATTTT. Protein: CASSLGGAPKDTQYF.

A remark on this clonotype: The conserved closing phenylalanine or tryptophan is absent in this CDR3, likely reflecting a read error. The V gene is TRBV7-6, the J gene TRBJ2-1; TRBD2 aligns across 10 bases. J was trimmed by 3 bases and V by 7 bases; bases with no gene match: 3. Germline assignment: CDR1 SGHVS and CDR2 FNYEAQ. The CDR3 has 14 amino acids. The CDR3 DNA reads TGTGCCAGCACACTAGCGGGGATCTACAATGAGCAGTTCTTA. It codes for CASTLAGIYNEQFL.

This clonotype has more than one count but fewer than ten. The chain is built from TRBV28 and TRBJ2-2; TRBD1 matches at 9 bases. The germline V gene has CDR1 MDHEN and CDR2 SYDVKM. The CDR3 has 17 residues. Unmatched junction bases numbered 13, after V lost 6 bases and J lost 5 bases. The CDR3 DNA sequence: TGTGCCAGCAGCGAGCAAAACAGGGGGCGCAGGACCGGGGAGCTGTTTTTT. This encodes CASSEQNRGRRTGELFF.

This clonotype was observed many times. The chain couples TRBV28 to TRBJ1-3, with D unresolved. The CDR3 length is 14 residues. Trimming removed 7 bases from V and 0 bases from J, with 10 bases in between. The V gene's germline CDR1 is MDHEN and CDR2 SYDVKM. This CDR3 is CASTGGSSGNTIYF. CDR3 DNA: TGTGCCAGCACTGGAGGAAGCTCTGGAAACACCATATATTTT.

The chain is built from TRBV13 and TRBJ1-5; weak D call: TRBD1 (5 bases). The V end lost 0 bases, the J end lost 5 bases, and 11 bases lay between the germline ends. The germline CDR1 and CDR2 sequences are PRHDT and FYEKMQ (reference sequence). The CDR3 extends over 15 amino acids. CDR3 region: CASSLGLPGHQPQHF. The CDR3 DNA sequence: TGTGCCAGCAGCTTAGGACTCCCGGGGCATCAGCCCCAGCATTTT.

As regards this clonotype: The missing conserved phenylalanine or tryptophan at the end of this CDR3 makes a read error likely. The chain has TRBV28 and TRBJ2-5; D is unclear. Germline V lookup: CDR1 MDHEN, CDR2 SYDVKM. This CDR3 has 14 residues. Deletions cut 5 bases from V and 5 bases from J, with 15 bases between. In nucleotides, the CDR3 is TGTGCCAGCAGTAGTACCCTAAAGGAGGAGACCCAGTACTGC. Its protein product is CASSSTLKEETQYC.

This clonotype was detected a few times. The chain links TRBV28 to TRBJ1-1; D uncertain. This CDR3 comprises 13 residues. V gave up 5 bases and J gave up 4 bases, with 11 bases separating them. Looked up from germline, CDR1 is MDHEN and CDR2 is SYDVKM. The CDR3: CASSPRMGTEAFF. The DNA of the CDR3 is TGTGCCAGCAGTCCGCGGATGGGCACTGAAGCTTTCTTT. Full variable domain (remainder filled in from reference TRBV28 and TRBJ1-1): DVKVTQSSRYLVKRTGEKVFLECVQDMDHENMFWYRQDPGLGLRLIYFSYDVKMKEKGDIPEGYSVSREKKERFSLILESASTNQTSMYLCASSPRMGTEAFFGQGTRLTVV.

In its sample, this clonotype was seen a few times. The rearrangement joins TRBV7-3 to TRBJ2-1, with 12 bases aligning to TRBD2. From germline, CDR1 is SGHTA and CDR2 FQGTGA. Germline trimming cut 5 bases from V and 4 bases from J; bases unmatched to any gene: 9. The CDR3 is 17 amino acids. The CDR3 bases are TGTGCCAGCAGCCGAGATCGCGGACTAGCGGGATACAATGAGCAGTTCTTC. It is translated as CASSRDRGLAGYNEQFF.